This TCR beta chain was retrieved from a study of graft-versus-host responses after intestinal transplantation. Study summary: Anti-thymocyte globulin served as induction for all recipients, who then took tacrolimus and steroids for about 3 years. Points from the study as a whole: With peak circulating GvH clone levels came an association with early post-transplant HvG declines. High graft-versus-host to host-versus-graft T cell clonal ratios marked allografts of patients with graft-donor macrochimerism. Detection of GvH clones occurred in recipient marrow, and some had their first appearance in ileum or blood.

The starting material, graft tissue, was processed to release intraepithelial and lamina propria lymphocytes. Remarks on this clone: As yet, its antigen is unknown.

This CDR3 has 15 residues. The germline V and J ends were trimmed by 5 bases and 7 bases, with 17 bases remaining between them. The germline V gene encodes CDR1 LNHNV and CDR2 YYDKDF (reference sequence). Clones were read by immunoSEQ multiplex PCR, and TCRdb kept only the in-frame ones, dropping some. This sample has approximately 17,000 clones, with roughly four fifths found just once. The sample consisted of ileum tissue, taken less than 600 days after intestinal transplantation. This receptor was taken from a human patient who received an intestinal transplant, so some T cells may come from the graft donor. The J gene is TRBJ2-2, the V gene TRBV15; TRBD1 is a possible D gene (6 bases). The CDR3, as DNA: TGTGCCACCAGCCTCGACAGGCGGGCAGGCGGGGAGCTGTTTTTT. This codes for CATSLDRRAGGELFF. Variable domain in full (rest from reference TRBV15 and TRBJ2-2): DAMVIQNPRYQVTQFGKPVTLSCSQTLNHNVMYWYQQKSSQAPKLLFHYYDKDFNNEADTPDNFQSRRPNTSFCFLDIRSPGLGDTAMYLCATSLDRRAGGELFFGEGSRLTVL.